This T cell receptor (beta chain) was documented in a study of T cell changes during pregnancy in multiple sclerosis (dated by TCRdb to about 2019). For the study in its entirety: The study looked at changes in the T cell repertoire across pregnancy in women with multiple sclerosis.

Inclusive of the bounding cysteine and phenylalanine, the CDR3 is 15 residues long. Of all the DNA, just the CDR3 is kept, 45 bases in frame from base 1. Based on the germline V gene (reference sequence), the CDR1 and CDR2 sequences are SGHKS and YYEKEE. V is cut by 0 bases and J by 9 bases, and the space between the germline ends is 16 bases. Libraries were constructed by the immunoSEQ multiplex PCR assay. Sourced from immuneACCESS, this table was stored by TCRdb with only in-frame sequences that have V and J called. A share of the clones is absent; for the studies checked, an unresolved V gene accounts for under half, and the remainder has no known explanation. The sample has some 50,000 clones on record, 80% to 95% of them singletons. The ten largest clonotypes hold more than 0.85% of the sample. With respect to this clone: The antigen it recognizes is unknown. Nothing much larger sits one base from this clone, and base qualities are not available.

The material sequenced was peripheral blood, taken after pregnancy. The clonotype was recovered from a female donor with multiple sclerosis, enrolled in a pregnancy study. Here the chain combines TRBV5-5 and TRBJ1-3, with no D gene named confidently. The CDR3 protein is CASSLGDGEAGTIYF. The sequenced DNA: TGTGCCAGCAGCTTGGGTGACGGCGAGGCGGGCACCATATATTTT. Full variable domain (CDR3 extended with the reference TRBV5-5 and TRBJ1-3 proteins): DAGVTQSPTHLIKTRGQQVTLRCSPISGHKSVSWYQQVLGQGPQFIFQYYEKEERGRGNFPDRFSARQFPNYSSELNVNALLLGDSALYLCASSLGDGEAGTIYFGEGSWLTVV.